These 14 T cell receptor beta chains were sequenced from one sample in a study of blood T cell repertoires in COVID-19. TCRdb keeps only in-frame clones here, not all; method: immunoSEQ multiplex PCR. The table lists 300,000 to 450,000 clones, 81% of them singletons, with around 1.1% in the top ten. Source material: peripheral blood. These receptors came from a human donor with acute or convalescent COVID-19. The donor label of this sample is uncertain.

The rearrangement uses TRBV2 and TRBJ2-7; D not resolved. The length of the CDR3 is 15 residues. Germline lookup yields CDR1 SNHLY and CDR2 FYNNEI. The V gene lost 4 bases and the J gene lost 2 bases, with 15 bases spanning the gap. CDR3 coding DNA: TGTGCCAGCAGTGTCTTAGAAGCTATTACCTACGAGCAGTACTTC. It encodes CASSVLEAITYEQYF.

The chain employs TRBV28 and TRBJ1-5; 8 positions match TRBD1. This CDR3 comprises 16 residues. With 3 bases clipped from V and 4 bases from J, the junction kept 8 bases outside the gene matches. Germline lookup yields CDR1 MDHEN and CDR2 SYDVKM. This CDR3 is CASSFFYGTGNQPQHF. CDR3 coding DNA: TGTGCCAGCAGTTTTTTTTACGGGACAGGTAATCAGCCCCAGCATTTT.

The chain's CDR3 is CASSNQGGNQPQHF. The CDR3 nucleotides read TGTGCCAGCAGCAACCAGGGGGGCAATCAGCCCCAGCATTTT. The rearrangement uses TRBV7-2 and TRBJ1-5; 7 nucleotides match TRBD1. The J segment lost 2 bases and the V segment lost 5 bases, leaving 3 bases of the junction unmatched. The CDR3 spans 14 residues. CDR1 SGHTA and CDR2 FQGNSA come from the germline V gene.

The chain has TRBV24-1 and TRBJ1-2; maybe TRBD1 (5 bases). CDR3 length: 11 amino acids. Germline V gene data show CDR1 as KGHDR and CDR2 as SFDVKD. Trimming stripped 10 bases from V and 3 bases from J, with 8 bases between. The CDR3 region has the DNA TGTGCCACTAGGGGCGACTATGGCTACACCTTC. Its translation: CATRGDYGYTF.

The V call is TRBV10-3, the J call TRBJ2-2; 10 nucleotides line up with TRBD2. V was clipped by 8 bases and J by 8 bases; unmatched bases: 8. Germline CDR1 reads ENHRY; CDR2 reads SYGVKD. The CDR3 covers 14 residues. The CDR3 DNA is TGTGCCATCGGGCCTAGCGGGAGTCGGGGGGAGCTGTTTTTT. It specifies CAIGPSGSRGELFF.

CDR3 protein: CASSQTRGPYYGYTF. The DNA for the CDR3 is TGCGCCAGCAGCCAGACCAGGGGGCCCTACTATGGCTACACCTTC. The chain couples TRBV4-1 to TRBJ1-2, with TRBD1 matching 8 bases. The J segment lost 3 bases and the V segment lost 3 bases, leaving 6 bases of the junction unmatched. The CDR3 runs 15 residues. CDR1 is MGHRA, CDR2 YSYEKL, per germline.

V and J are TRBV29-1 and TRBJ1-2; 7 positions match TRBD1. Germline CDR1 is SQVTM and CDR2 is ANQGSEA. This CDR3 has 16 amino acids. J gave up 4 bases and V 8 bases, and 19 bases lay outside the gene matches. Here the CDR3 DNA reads TGCAGCACACAAGGGGACGGGACAGCCACTTTCTATGGCTACACCTTC. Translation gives CSTQGDGTATFYGYTF.

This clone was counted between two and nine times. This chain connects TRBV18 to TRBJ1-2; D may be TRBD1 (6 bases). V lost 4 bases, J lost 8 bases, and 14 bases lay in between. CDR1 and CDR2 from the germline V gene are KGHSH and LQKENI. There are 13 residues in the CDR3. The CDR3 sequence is CASSQNRDDGYTF. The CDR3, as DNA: TGTGCCAGCTCACAAAACAGGGACGACGGCTACACCTTC.

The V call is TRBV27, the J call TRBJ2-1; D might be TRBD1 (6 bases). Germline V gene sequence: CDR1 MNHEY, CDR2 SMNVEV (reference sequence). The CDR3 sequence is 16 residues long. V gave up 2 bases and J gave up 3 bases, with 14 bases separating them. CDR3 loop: CASSLGGQGGYNEQFF. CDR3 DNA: TGTGCCAGCAGTTTAGGCGGGCAAGGGGGCTACAATGAGCAGTTCTTC.

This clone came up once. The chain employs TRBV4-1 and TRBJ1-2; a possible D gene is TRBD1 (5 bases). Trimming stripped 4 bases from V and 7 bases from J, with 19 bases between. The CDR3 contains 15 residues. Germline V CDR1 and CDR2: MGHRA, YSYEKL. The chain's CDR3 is CASSRTSGNSGGYTF. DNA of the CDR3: TGCGCCAGCAGCCGTACCTCAGGGAATTCGGGTGGCTACACCTTC.

This CDR3 is CASSLGQGLSEQFF. The CDR3 DNA reads as TGCGCCAGCAGCTTGGGACAGGGCCTGAGTGAGCAGTTCTTC. This chain connects TRBV5-1 to TRBJ2-1; 7 bases are shared with TRBD1. V shed 0 bases and J 9 bases; nucleotides not matched to a gene: 6. CDR3 length equals 14 residues. Germline-derived CDR1 and CDR2 are SGHRS and YFSETQ. Supplemented by reference TRBV5-1 and TRBJ2-1, the full variable domain reads KAGVTQTPRYLIKTRGQQVTLSCSPISGHRSVSWYQQTPGQGLQFLFEYFSETQRNKGNFPGRFSGRQFSNSRSEMNVSTLELGDSALYLCASSLGQGLSEQFFGPGTRLTVL.

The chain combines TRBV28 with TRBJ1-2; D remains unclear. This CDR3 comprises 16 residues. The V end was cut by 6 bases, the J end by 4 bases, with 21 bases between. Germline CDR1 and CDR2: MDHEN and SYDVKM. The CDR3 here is CASRFSGGRSTYGYTF. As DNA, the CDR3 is TGTGCCAGCAGGTTTAGCGGTGGCAGGAGCACCTATGGCTACACCTTC.

CDR3 sequence reads: CASSRGGQNNEQFF. In nucleotides, the CDR3 is TGTGCCAGCAGTCGAGGGGGACAGAACAATGAGCAGTTCTTC. The chain joins TRBV25-1 to TRBJ2-1; 7 nucleotides align to TRBD1. This CDR3 region has 14 residues. The trim removed 5 bases at V and 5 bases at J, leaving 6 bases unmatched. Germline CDR1 reads MGHDK; CDR2 reads SYGVNS. The complete variable domain, with remaining parts taken from reference TRBV25-1 and TRBJ2-1, reads EADIYQTPRYLVIGTGKKITLECSQTMGHDKMYWYQQDPGMELHLIHYSYGVNSTEKGDLSSESTVSRIRTEHFPLTLESARPSHTSQYLCASSRGGQNNEQFFGPGTRLTVL.

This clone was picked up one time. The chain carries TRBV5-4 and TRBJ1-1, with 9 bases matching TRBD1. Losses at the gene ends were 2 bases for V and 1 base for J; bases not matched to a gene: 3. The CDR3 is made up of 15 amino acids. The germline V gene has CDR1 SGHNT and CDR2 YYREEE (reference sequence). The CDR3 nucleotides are TGTGCCAGCAGCTTCCCGGGACAGGGGAACACTGAAGCTTTCTTT. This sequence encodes CASSFPGQGNTEAFF.